This TCR beta chain is from a study of CD8 T cells in ankylosing spondylitis. Overall study results and limits: In ankylosing spondylitis patients, matched synovial fluid reportedly showed significant enrichment of disease-linked clones. Within ankylosing spondylitis blood, a TCR beta motif made up of several highly homologous variants appeared to be characteristic.

This CDR3 contains 13 residues. V was trimmed by 5 bases and J by 6 bases, leaving 13 bases between them. CDR1 is SEHNR and CDR2 is FQNEAQ in the germline V gene (reference sequence). At least ten counts were recorded for this clonotype. The antigen is unknown. A quantitative 5'-RACE method, one with molecular barcodes, was used to make TCR beta libraries. One entry per CDR3 protein, called by TCRdb with MiXCR from the 5' RACE reads. This table holds approximately 520,000 distinct CDR3 sequences, 5.3% found once. V gene TRBV7-9 combines with J gene TRBJ1-1; D is uncertain. Material: blood, either unsorted or a sorted T cell fraction (not recorded which). This sequence was found in a male donor with ankylosing spondylitis. Written as DNA, the CDR3 is TGTGCCAGCAGCCCACCCCACCGGGCTGAAGCTTTCTTT. Translating it yields CASSPPHRAEAFF.